This TCR beta chain was obtained from a study of cytomegalovirus exposure and HLA in healthy donors. Study-wide results and limits: Being productive about 90% or about 30% of the time was typical of most TCR beta V segments in an earlier analysis. In most subjects, TCR beta sequences reportedly gave accurate predictions of HLA-A and HLA-B alleles. Most TCR sequences proved rare, with some public TCRs found in many donors. Versus the approximately 700-donor mean, an Asian-associated ancestry cluster reportedly showed fewer N-insertions in a later analysis.

PCR amplification relied on 60 Vbeta primers (plus 13 Jbeta primers). TCRdb's copy holds only in-frame clones and misses some; the assay was immunoSEQ multiplex PCR. Among 150,000 or so clones listed, about four fifths were seen once. This clone showed up just a few times. The antigen is undetermined. V was clipped by 5 bases and J by 6 bases, with 13 bases between them. The V gene's germline CDR1 is SGHTA and CDR2 FQGNSA. The CDR3 has 13 amino acids. The V gene is TRBV7-2, the J gene TRBJ1-2, with D unclear. This TCR was recovered from a man aged 50-59 years in good health and CMV-seropositive. Sequenced sample: PBMCs. Here the CDR3 DNA reads TGTGCCAGCAGCGAATCAGTCGTCGATGGCTACACCTTC. Translation gives CASSESVVDGYTF.